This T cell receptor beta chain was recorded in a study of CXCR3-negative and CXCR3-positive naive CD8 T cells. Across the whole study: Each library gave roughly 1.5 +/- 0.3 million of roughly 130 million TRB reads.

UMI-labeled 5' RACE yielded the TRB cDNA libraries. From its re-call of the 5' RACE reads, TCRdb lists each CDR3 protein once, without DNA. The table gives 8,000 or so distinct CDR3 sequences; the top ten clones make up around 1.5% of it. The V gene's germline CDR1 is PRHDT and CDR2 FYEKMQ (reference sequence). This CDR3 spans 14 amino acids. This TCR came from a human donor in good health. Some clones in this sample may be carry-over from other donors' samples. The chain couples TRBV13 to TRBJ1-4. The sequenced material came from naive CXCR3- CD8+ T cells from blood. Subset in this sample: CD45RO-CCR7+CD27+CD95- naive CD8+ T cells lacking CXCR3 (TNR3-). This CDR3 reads CASSRTAFNEKLFF.